This entry lists 17 T cell receptor beta chains sequenced from one sample in a study of lymphopenia after photon versus proton radiotherapy (dated by TCRdb to between 2017 and 2020). The library relied on the immunoSEQ multiplex PCR assay. TCRdb holds this immuneACCESS table with in-frame rearrangements only. Some clones are missing; in checked studies, unresolved V genes explain under half, and the rest has no known cause. The sample table contains about 30,000 clones; only one count was recorded for over 85% of them. The ten largest clonotypes hold roughly 0.71% of the sample. Sequenced material: peripheral blood, taken from a patient treated with photon-based radiotherapy. These receptor sequences come from a woman aged 45 to 65 with cholangiocarcinoma.

The V and J genes are TRBV4-1 and TRBJ2-3; the match to TRBD2 covers 11 bases. The trim removed 3 bases at V and 2 bases at J, leaving 4 bases unmatched. The CDR3 sequence is 16 residues long. From germline, CDR1 is MGHRA and CDR2 YSYEKL. The CDR3 is CASSQLSGGDTDTQYF. DNA of the CDR3: TGCGCCAGCAGCCAGCTTAGCGGGGGGGACACAGATACGCAGTATTTT.

The chain uses TRBV18 and TRBJ1-2, with D unresolved. V lost 1 base to trimming and J lost 0 bases, with 15 bases between them. The germline V gene encodes CDR1 KGHSH and CDR2 LQKENI. This CDR3 spans 17 amino acids. CDR3 loop: CASSPRNPVTSNYGYTF. Written as DNA, the CDR3 is TGTGCCAGCTCACCACGCAACCCCGTTACGTCTAACTATGGCTACACCTTC.

The chain combines TRBV7-8 with TRBJ1-4; no clear D. Germline V lookup: CDR1 SGHVS, CDR2 FQNEAQ. V shed 1 base and J shed 4 bases, with 10 bases lying between them. The CDR3 consists of 15 residues. CDR3 amino acids: CASSLEGSLNEKLFF. CDR3 nucleotide sequence: TGTGCCAGCAGCTTAGAAGGCAGCCTTAATGAAAAACTGTTTTTT.

This sequence joins TRBV5-1 and TRBJ1-3; 7 bases are shared with TRBD1. Germline trimming cut 4 bases from V and 3 bases from J; bases unmatched to any gene: 4. CDR3 length equals 14 residues. Per the germline V gene, CDR1 is SGHRS and CDR2 is YFSETQ. The CDR3 DNA reads as TGCGCCAGCAGCGTCACAGGGGTTGGAAACACCATATATTTT. Its translation is CASSVTGVGNTIYF.

J is TRBJ1-5 and V is TRBV18; tentative D call: TRBD1 (5 bases). This CDR3 is built from 13 residues. Trimming took off 6 bases at V and 5 bases at J, with 11 bases between the two ends. Germline-derived CDR1 and CDR2 are KGHSH and LQKENI. CDR3 bases: TGTGCCAGCTCCCCGGTAGGGGATCAGCCCCAGCATTTT. Translated, it gives CASSPVGDQPQHF.

J is TRBJ1-4 and V is TRBV19; D is uncertain. The CDR3 is 14 amino acids. Germline assignment: CDR1 LNHDA and CDR2 SQIVND (reference sequence). Trimming removed 7 bases from V and 6 bases from J, with 15 bases in between. The CDR3 reads CASKSETDDEKLFF. The DNA of the CDR3 is TGTGCCAGTAAGTCGGAAACAGACGATGAAAAACTGTTTTTT.

This clone was recorded only once. The chain employs TRBV20-1 and TRBJ2-3; D is uncertain. This CDR3 is built from 11 residues. Germline V gives CDR1 DFQATT, CDR2 SNEGSKA (reference sequence). The V and J ends lost 2 bases and 6 bases respectively, with 6 bases between them. The CDR3 nucleotides read TGCAGTGCTAGACGGGCCGATACGCAGTATTTT. Translating it yields CSARRADTQYF.

The V call is TRBV11-2, the J call TRBJ2-1; D gene unclear. Between the trimmed V and J ends, which lost 5 bases and 5 bases, there was a span of 13 bases. The germline V gene has CDR1 SGHAT and CDR2 FQNNGV. CDR3 length: 14 amino acids. The CDR3 sequence is CASSPLKGHNEQFF. The CDR3 region has the DNA TGTGCCAGCAGCCCTCTGAAAGGTCACAATGAGCAGTTCTTC. Based on the CDR3 plus reference TRBV11-2 and TRBJ2-1, the full variable domain is EAGVAQSPRYKIIEKRQSVAFWCNPISGHATLYWYQQILGQGPKLLIQFQNNGVVDDSQLPKDRFSAERLKGVDSTLKIQPAKLEDSAVYLCASSPLKGHNEQFFGPGTRLTVL.

V gene TRBV2 combines with J gene TRBJ2-7; D is tentatively TRBD1 or TRBD2 (7 bases each). CDR1 and CDR2 from the germline V gene are SNHLY and FYNNEI. Trimming stripped 8 bases from V and 8 bases from J, with 16 bases between. The CDR3 consists of 12 residues. The CDR3 region is CASSGGEGQQYF. The CDR3, as DNA: TGTGCCAGCTCAGGGGGGGAGGGCCAGCAGTACTTC. Based on the CDR3 plus reference TRBV2 and TRBJ2-7, the full variable domain is EPEVTQTPSHQVTQMGQEVILRCVPISNHLYFYWYRQILGQKVEFLVSFYNNEISEKSEIFDDQFSVERPDGSNFTLKIRSTKLEDSAMYFCASSGGEGQQYFGPGTRLTVT.

The chain carries TRBV5-4 and TRBJ2-3, with 15 bases fitting TRBD2. CDR1 and CDR2 from the germline V gene are SGHNT and YYREEE (reference sequence). The junction had 8 bases not matched to a gene; V was cut back by 3 bases and J by 6 bases. The CDR3 runs to 17 residues. CDR3 bases: TGTGCCAGCAGCTCACACACCGGGACTAGCGGGGGGGATACGCAGTATTTT. Its translation is CASSSHTGTSGGDTQYF.

This clone is a singleton in its sample. The chain couples TRBV9 to TRBJ1-6; D gene unclear. The germline gives CDR1 SGDLS, CDR2 YYNGEE. The germline V and J ends were trimmed by 4 bases and 7 bases, with 12 bases remaining between them. The CDR3 consists of 14 residues. CDR3 nucleotide sequence: TGTGCCAGCAGCTCAAAGTCCGTCAATTCACCCCTCCACTTT. This sequence encodes CASSSKSVNSPLHF.

The chain employs TRBV7-2 and TRBJ1-1, with 8 bases aligning to TRBD1. The germline V gene has CDR1 SGHTA and CDR2 FQGNSA. CDR3 size: 14 residues. Trimming cost V 5 bases and J 1 base; bases outside gene matches: 3. This CDR3 reads CASSQQGGNTEAFF. The CDR3 DNA reads as TGTGCCAGCAGCCAACAGGGGGGGAACACTGAAGCTTTCTTT.

The chain recombines TRBV6-6 with TRBJ1-3; the D gene is possibly TRBD1 (6 bases). V was pared by 5 bases and J by 2 bases, with 16 bases between. Germline assignment: CDR1 MNHNY and CDR2 SVGAGI (reference sequence). This CDR3 region has 16 residues. CDR3 region: CASSLNRAGAGNTIYF. CDR3 sequence (DNA): TGTGCCAGCAGTCTCAACCGGGCAGGGGCTGGAAACACCATATATTTT.

The gene calls are TRBV10-3 and TRBJ1-2; D call uncertain. Trimming left V 3 bases short and J 5 bases short, with 4 bases between. The CDR3 runs to 11 residues. The V gene's germline CDR1 is ENHRY and CDR2 SYGVKD. In nucleotides, the CDR3 is TGTGCCATCAGTGACAGTTATGGCTACACCTTC. This translates into CAISDSYGYTF.

The chain combines TRBV6-5 with TRBJ1-6; D gene unclear. The CDR3 is 16 amino acids. V shed 0 bases and J shed 1 base, with 7 bases lying between them. Germline CDR1 MNHEY, CDR2 SVGAGI. CDR3 coding DNA: TGTGCCAGCAGTTACTCGACGGGGTCCTATAATTCACCCCTCCACTTT. Encoded protein: CASSYSTGSYNSPLHF.

The V call is TRBV21-1, the J call TRBJ1-1; TRBD1, the table's D call, lacks a check against the DNA. TRBV21-1 corresponds to a pseudogene. CDR3 length: 15 residues. This CDR3 is CASSPPGTGNTEAFF. CDR3 bases: TGTGCCAGCAGCCCTCCCGGGACAGGGAACACTGAAGCTTTCTTT.

This CDR3 is CASKGQETHGYTF. CDR3 DNA: TGTGCCAGCAAGGGACAGGAAACTCATGGCTACACCTTC. The gene calls are TRBV2 and TRBJ1-2, with 8 bases lining up with TRBD1. The germline CDR1 and CDR2 sequences are SNHLY and FYNNEI. J was trimmed by 6 bases and V by 7 bases; bases with no gene match: 7. The CDR3 is made up of 13 amino acids.